This T cell receptor (beta chain) was sequenced in a study of metastatic and nonmetastatic thyroid tumors. Whole-study context: Comparison of repertoires was carried out across blood and tumor or nodule tissue from malignant and benign thyroid patients.

From germline, CDR1 is MNHNS and CDR2 SASEGT. CDR3 length: 11 amino acids. Deletions cut 2 bases from V and 7 bases from J, with 6 bases between. For this clone: The antigen is unknown.

General study findings and limits: Patients with malignant thyroid tumors reportedly had significantly higher TCR beta diversity than those with benign nodules, in blood and tumor.

Thyroid surgery was performed in patients who had received no treatment beforehand. Original processing methods: Using the CDR3 differences seen across clinicopathological groups, the authors built a distant-metastasis classifier for papillary thyroid cancer, which was meant to discriminate distant-metastatic patients. TCRdb re-called clones from the PCR reads using MiXCR. TCRdb's processing, not the authors', yielded these V and J calls. The table has approximately 31,000 clones, more than 15% seen once. Sequenced input: blood. The chain employs TRBV6-1 and TRBJ2-7; D is unresolved. The clonotype was recovered from a female donor with papillary thyroid cancer or a benign thyroid nodule (not recorded which). Some clones in this sample may be carry-over from other donors' samples. The DNA for the CDR3 is TGTGCCAGCAGTGAATTGGGGGAGCAGTACGTC. It yields the protein CASSELGEQYV.